This T cell receptor (beta chain) is drawn from a study of blood T cells in healthy people across ages. V lost 1 base to trimming and J lost 5 bases, with 17 bases between them. This CDR3 spans 16 amino acids. In germline, CDR1 is SNHLY, CDR2 FYNNEI. The use of a sample-barcoded 5' primer and a J-beta primer mix characterized a second PCR of roughly 7 to 12 cycles. The template-switch adaptor was a 5' adaptor with 12 random nucleotides. It tagged each cDNA molecule. TCRdb re-analysed the 5' RACE reads in MiXCR, keeping a single row per CDR3 protein. Of around 870,000 distinct CDR3 sequences in the sample, more than 25% were seen once. All donors came from Russia, were Caucasian and healthy, and spanned ages roughly 6 to 95. Per individual sample, total RNA of at least 6 micrograms was extracted.

The genes are TRBV2 and TRBJ2-5; the D gene is possibly TRBD1 (6 bases). The clonotype originates from a woman at least 80 years old in good health. The sequenced sample consisted of blood. The CDR3 loop reads CASSEGEGGSRETQYF. The CDR3 DNA sequence: TGTGCCAGCAGTGAAGGGGAAGGGGGAAGTCGGGAGACCCAGTACTTC.